The 8 T cell receptor beta chains listed next were all sequenced from one sample in a study of blood T cell repertoires in COVID-19 (dated by TCRdb to the early 2020s). The method behind the library was the immunoSEQ multiplex PCR assay. TCRdb retrieved this table from immuneACCESS and kept in-frame rearrangements only. Not all clones are present; in checked studies, unresolved V genes account for under half, and no reason is known for the remainder. A total of 95,000 to 150,000 clones appear in this sample, roughly four fifths of them only once. The ten top clones hold 9.5% to 13% of the sample. Material: peripheral blood. These TCRs come from a human donor in a cohort sampled during active COVID-19.

In its sample, this clone was seen once. The V call is TRBV5-1, the J call TRBJ2-2; TRBD2 matches 8 bases. CDR1 and CDR2 from the germline V gene are SGHRS and YFSETQ. Unmatched junction bases numbered 1, after V lost 2 bases and J lost 4 bases. The CDR3 sequence is 14 residues long. In DNA, the CDR3 is TGCGCCAGCAGCTTTACTAGCGGCACCGGGGAGCTGTTTTTT. It yields the protein CASSFTSGTGELFF. The full variable domain, its missing parts supplied by reference TRBV5-1 and TRBJ2-2, is KAGVTQTPRYLIKTRGQQVTLSCSPISGHRSVSWYQQTPGQGLQFLFEYFSETQRNKGNFPGRFSGRQFSNSRSEMNVSTLELGDSALYLCASSFTSGTGELFFGEGSRLTVL.

This chain links TRBV19 with TRBJ2-2; D call uncertain. Trimming stripped 0 bases from V and 4 bases from J, with 9 bases between. This CDR3 contains 15 residues. The germline gives CDR1 LNHDA, CDR2 SQIVND (reference sequence). Written as DNA, the CDR3 is TGTGCCAGTAGTATAGATCTCCCGGGCACCGGGGAGCTGTTTTTT. Its protein is CASSIDLPGTGELFF.

This chain links TRBV7-2 with TRBJ1-6; tentatively, D is TRBD1 (6 bases). The CDR3 runs to 13 residues. The germline V gene has CDR1 SGHTA and CDR2 FQGNSA. The germline V and J ends were trimmed by 5 bases and 7 bases, with 9 bases remaining between them. As DNA, the CDR3 is TGTGCCAGCAGCCGGACAGTCAATTCACCCCTCCACTTT. Its protein is CASSRTVNSPLHF.

J is TRBJ2-3 and V is TRBV3-1 (or the pseudogene TRBV3-2); 13 bases fit TRBD2. The CDR3 covers 16 residues. The germline V gene encodes CDR1 LGHDT and CDR2 YNNKEL (reference sequence). With V trimmed by 5 bases and J by 1 base, 3 bases remained unmatched. The CDR3 region has the DNA TGTGCCAGCAGCGTAGGGACTAGCGGGGGCACAGATACGCAGTATTTT. As protein: CASSVGTSGGTDTQYF.

V usage is TRBV7-2 and J usage is TRBJ2-7; D uncertain. Germline CDR1 SGHTA, CDR2 FQGNSA. The CDR3 sequence is 13 residues long. Between the trimmed V and J ends, which lost 1 base and 3 bases, there was a span of 7 bases. In DNA, the CDR3 is TGTGCCAGCAGCTTAGATCACTACTACGAGCAGTACTTC. Protein product: CASSLDHYYEQYF.

V usage is TRBV3-1 (or the pseudogene TRBV3-2) and J usage is TRBJ1-2; D gene unclear. The V gene lost 4 bases and the J gene lost 4 bases, with 10 bases spanning the gap. This CDR3 is 13 amino acids long. Germline V gene lookup returns CDR1 LGHDT and CDR2 YNNKEL (reference sequence). The CDR3 loop reads CASSPTGSYGYTF. CDR3 nucleotides: TGTGCCAGCAGCCCGACGGGAAGCTATGGCTACACCTTC.

This clone was counted only a few times. The chain uses TRBV7-9 and TRBJ2-2; TRBD1 agrees at 8 bases. The J segment lost 1 base and the V segment lost 4 bases, leaving 5 bases of the junction unmatched. In germline, CDR1 is SEHNR, CDR2 FQNEAQ (reference sequence). The CDR3 consists of 16 residues. CDR3 protein: CASSSLDRENTGELFF. In DNA form, the CDR3 reads TGTGCCAGCAGCTCCTTGGACAGGGAGAACACCGGGGAGCTGTTTTTT.

This chain links TRBV4-1 with TRBJ2-6; no clear D. The CDR3 extends over 17 amino acids. The V end was cut by 2 bases, the J end by 0 bases, with 11 bases between. The germline V gene has CDR1 MGHRA and CDR2 YSYEKL. The CDR3 is CASSQWAFDSGANVLTF. The CDR3 DNA sequence: TGCGCCAGCAGCCAATGGGCATTCGACTCTGGGGCCAACGTCCTGACTTTC.